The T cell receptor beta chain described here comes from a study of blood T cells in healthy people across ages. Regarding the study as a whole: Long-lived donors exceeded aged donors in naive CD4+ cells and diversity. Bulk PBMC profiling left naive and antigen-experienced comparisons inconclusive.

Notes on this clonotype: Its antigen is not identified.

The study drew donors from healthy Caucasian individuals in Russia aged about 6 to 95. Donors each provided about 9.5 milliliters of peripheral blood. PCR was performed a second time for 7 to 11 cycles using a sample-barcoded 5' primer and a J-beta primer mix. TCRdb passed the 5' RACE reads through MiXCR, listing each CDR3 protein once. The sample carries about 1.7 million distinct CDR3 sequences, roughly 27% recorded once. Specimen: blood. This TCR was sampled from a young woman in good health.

For the CDR3, the DNA is TGTGCCAGCAGCACGGGACTAGCGGGAGGATGGTCCGGGGAGCTGTTTTTT. As protein: CASSTGLAGGWSGELFF. This chain joins TRBV7-8 and TRBJ2-2; TRBD2 matches 15 bases. The CDR3 has 17 amino acids. From germline, CDR1 is SGHVS and CDR2 FQNEAQ. V lost 5 bases and J lost 6; bases outside the gene matches: 7.